A selection of T cell receptor beta chains follows, all from one sample in a study of blood T cell repertoires in COVID-19. TCRdb's table, derived via immunoSEQ multiplex PCR, lists solely in-frame clones and lacks some. This table has 180,000 or so clones, around 80% appearing once. The sample taken for sequencing was peripheral blood. The origin of the receptors is a middle-aged man who had recovered from COVID-19. Both conserved end residues are part of each CDR3. D genes are given only for firm matches. Clone size is stated in some rows and not others, as once, few, many or a class when expanded.

J gene,CDR3 length,D gene,V gene,clone size,CDR3 DNA,CDR3 protein
TRBJ2-3,16,TRBD1,TRBV13,.,TGTGCCAGCAGCTTACGTTGGCAGGGGGCCACAGATACGCAGTATTTT,CASSLRWQGATDTQYF
TRBJ2-7,15,TRBD2,TRBV19,.,TGTGCCAGTACCCCTACTAGCGGGATGATCTACGAGCAGTACTTC,CASTPTSGMIYEQYF
TRBJ1-5,17,.,TRBV19,.,TGTGCCAGTAGTAGAGGGAACGCTGTACATTTGGGTCAGCCCCAGCATTTT,CASSRGNAVHLGQPQHF
TRBJ2-5,13,TRBD1,TRBV29-1,.,TGCAGCGTCCGGACAGGGGGGACTGAGACCCAGTACTTC,CSVRTGGTETQYF
TRBJ1-4,15,.,TRBV28,.,TGTGCCAGCAGTAGAATTAGGGGGGGGAATGAAAAACTGTTTTTT,CASSRIRGGNEKLFF
TRBJ2-5,15,TRBD2,TRBV29-1,.,TGCAGCGTTGCTCTAGCGGAGTTCGGGGGGGAGACCCAGTACTTC,CSVALAEFGGETQYF
TRBJ1-1,16,.,TRBV6-1,.,TGTGCCAGCAGTGACCACCGGGCAGGGTTGAACACTGAAGCTTTCTTT,CASSDHRAGLNTEAFF
TRBJ1-2,14,TRBD1,TRBV5-1,.,TGCGCCAGCAGCTTGGTGGAGGGGGCGAGGGGCTACACCTTC,CASSLVEGARGYTF
TRBJ1-5,17,TRBD1,TRBV7-9,.,TGTGCCAGCAGCTCGCGACAGGGGCGGTTGAGCAATCAGCCCCAGCATTTT,CASSSRQGRLSNQPQHF
TRBJ2-7,17,TRBD1,TRBV5-1,once,TGCGCCAGCAGCGGCTCTCCCGTGGGACAGACCTCCTACGAGCAGTACTTC,CASSGSPVGQTSYEQYF
TRBJ2-1,15,.,TRBV11-3,many,TGTGCCAGCAGCTTAGAGGAGACAGACTACAATGAGCAGTTCTTC,CASSLEETDYNEQFF
TRBJ2-1,15,TRBD2,TRBV24-1,few,TGTGCCACCAGTGAAGGTTCTAGCGGAAACAATGAGCAGTTCTTC,CATSEGSSGNNEQFF
TRBJ2-5,16,.,TRBV15,.,TGTGCCACCAGCAGAGATCCGGGACTTCCCCAAGAGACCCAGTACTTC,CATSRDPGLPQETQYF
TRBJ1-4,15,.,TRBV2,once,TGTGCCAGCAGTGTTTCGGTGCAGGGGCGTGAAAAACTGTTTTTT,CASSVSVQGREKLFF
TRBJ1-1,13,.,TRBV30,.,TGTGCCTGGAGCTTAGACTCGAACACTGAAGCTTTCTTT,CAWSLDSNTEAFF
TRBJ2-7,13,.,TRBV12-3/TRBV12-4,.,TGTGCCAGCAGGCGCGGGACCACCTACGAGCAGTACTTC,CASRRGTTYEQYF
TRBJ2-7,14,TRBD2,TRBV4-2,.,TGTGCCAGCAGCAACCGGGAGGGCGCCTACGAGCAGTACTTC,CASSNREGAYEQYF
TRBJ1-2,13,TRBD1,TRBV19,.,TGTGCCAGTAACCAAGACAGGGGTGGTGGCTACACCTTC,CASNQDRGGGYTF
TRBJ2-7,15,.,TRBV11-1,.,TGTGCCAGCAGCTTAGGTCAGGGTTACTCCTACGAGCAGTACTTC,CASSLGQGYSYEQYF
TRBJ1-3,14,TRBD1,TRBV3-1/TRBV3-2,.,TGTGCCAGCATGGACAGGGGTATTGGAAACACCATATATTTT,CASMDRGIGNTIYF
TRBJ2-3,18,TRBD2,TRBV27,once,TGTGCCAGCAGTTTAGGGACCATAGCGGGAGGCGGCGGAGATACGCAGTATTTT,CASSLGTIAGGGGDTQYF
TRBJ1-2,14,TRBD1,TRBV19,once,TGTGCCAGTAGTATTACCCAGGGGGTCTATGGCTACACCTTC,CASSITQGVYGYTF
TRBJ2-7,14,.,TRBV9,.,TGTGCCAGCAGCGTAGGTCCCCTGGAGAACGAGCAGTACTTC,CASSVGPLENEQYF
TRBJ2-5,14,TRBD1,TRBV7-3,.,TGTGCCAGCAGCGGACAGGGGGCCCAAGAGACCCAGTACTTC,CASSGQGAQETQYF
TRBJ2-5,14,.,TRBV5-5,.,TGTGCCAGCAGCTATCGCCTGAGACAAGAGACCCAGTACTTC,CASSYRLRQETQYF
TRBJ1-1,13,TRBD1,TRBV2,.,TGTGCCAGCGGACAGGGCGGGGTAGCTGAAGCTTTCTTT,CASGQGGVAEAFF
TRBJ1-1,13,.,TRBV13,.,TGTGCCAGCAGTCCTAATTTGAACACTGAAGCTTTCTTT,CASSPNLNTEAFF
TRBJ1-2,15,.,TRBV29-1,.,TGCAGCGTCTCAACCCAAGGACGGGGGATCAATGGCTACACCTTC,CSVSTQGRGINGYTF
TRBJ1-6,13,.,TRBV30,.,TGTGCCTGGAACTGGGGGGATAATTCACCCCTCCACTTT,CAWNWGDNSPLHF
TRBJ1-4,15,.,TRBV3-1/TRBV3-2,.,TGTGCCAGCAGCTCCAACCGCAGGGGATTGGAAAAACTGTTTTTT,CASSSNRRGLEKLFF